The 31 T cell receptor beta chains given below trace back to one sample, sequenced in a study of cytomegalovirus exposure and HLA in healthy donors. 13 Jbeta primers and 60 Vbeta primers were used for the PCR. Generated by immunoSEQ multiplex PCR, the TCRdb table keeps only in-frame clones and is missing some. Of about 76,000 clones listed, about 80% are singletons. Sequencing used PBMCs. Source of these receptors: a man younger than 45 in good health and CMV-seronegative.

The chain recombines TRBV11-2 with TRBJ2-1; D uncertain. Germline assignment: CDR1 SGHAT and CDR2 FQNNGV. V was cut by 5 bases and J by 4 bases, with 15 bases left in between. The CDR3 is 15 amino acids. The CDR3 bases are TGTGCCAGCAGCCCAGCGAATCCATCTTACAATGAGCAGTTCTTC. Amino acid sequence: CASSPANPSYNEQFF.

The J gene is TRBJ2-1, the V gene TRBV9; a possible D gene is TRBD2 (5 bases). V was shortened by 4 bases and J by 0 bases, with 14 bases between the two germline ends. The CDR3 runs 16 residues. Germline CDR1 is SGDLS and CDR2 is YYNGEE. The CDR3 loop reads CASSHREGSSYNEQFF. CDR3 bases: TGTGCCAGCAGCCATAGAGAGGGTAGCTCCTACAATGAGCAGTTCTTC. The full variable domain, with the rest looked up from reference TRBV9 and TRBJ2-1, is DSGVTQTPKHLITATGQRVTLRCSPRSGDLSVYWYQQSLDQGLQFLIQYYNGEERAKGNILERFSAQQFPDLHSELNLSSLELGDSALYFCASSHREGSSYNEQFFGPGTRLTVL.

This clone has more than one count but fewer than ten. The chain carries TRBV9 and TRBJ2-1, with D possibly matching TRBD2 (6 bases). The CDR3 is 15 amino acids. Deletions cut 4 bases from V and 7 bases from J, with 18 bases between. Germline CDR1 reads SGDLS; CDR2 reads YYNGEE. The CDR3 DNA reads as TGTGCCAGCAGCCCCCATAGCGGCCTTGGGAATGAGCAGTTCTTC. The encoded protein is CASSPHSGLGNEQFF.

This chain uses TRBV25-1 with TRBJ2-1; the match to TRBD2 covers 12 bases. The V gene end was trimmed by 1 base and the J gene end by 8 bases; junction bases not matched to a gene: 6. Germline-derived CDR1 and CDR2 are MGHDK and SYGVNS. The length of the CDR3 is 16 residues. CDR3 sequence: CASSELLASGRDEQFF. The DNA of the CDR3 is TGTGCCAGCAGTGAATTATTGGCTAGCGGGAGGGATGAGCAGTTCTTC.

The genes are TRBV27 and TRBJ2-7; 11 nucleotides match TRBD1. The J segment lost 3 bases and the V segment lost 6 bases, leaving 4 bases of the junction unmatched. Germline V CDR1 and CDR2: MNHEY, SMNVEV (reference sequence). CDR3 length: 14 residues. This chain's CDR3 is CASSPGTGGYEQYF. CDR3 coding DNA: TGTGCCAGCAGCCCGGGGACAGGGGGCTACGAGCAGTACTTC.

This clone has a single count. The rearrangement uses TRBV27 and TRBJ2-5, with no clear D. Trimming took 4 bases from V and 0 from J, leaving 9 bases between them. Germline assignment: CDR1 MNHEY and CDR2 SMNVEV (reference sequence). CDR3 length: 14 residues. CDR3 sequence reads: CASSYSPHQETQYF. The CDR3 nucleotides are TGTGCCAGCAGTTACAGTCCGCACCAAGAGACCCAGTACTTC.

Only a few counts were recorded for this clone. The chain joins TRBV25-1 to TRBJ2-5; TRBD2 matches 8 bases. The germline gives CDR1 MGHDK, CDR2 SYGVNS. The CDR3 runs 14 residues. V lost 3 bases to trimming and J lost 3 bases; unmatched junction nucleotides: 3. The CDR3 loop reads CASSDPGGEETQYF. The CDR3 coding sequence is TGTGCCAGCAGTGATCCCGGGGGGGAAGAGACCCAGTACTTC. Using reference TRBV25-1 and TRBJ2-5 for the parts outside the CDR3, the full variable domain is EADIYQTPRYLVIGTGKKITLECSQTMGHDKMYWYQQDPGMELHLIHYSYGVNSTEKGDLSSESTVSRIRTEHFPLTLESARPSHTSQYLCASSDPGGEETQYFGPGTRLLVL.

This clone has just a few counts. The chain has TRBV5-4 and TRBJ2-3, with a tentative D call TRBD1 (6 bases). V was shortened by 0 bases and J by 5 bases, with 10 bases between the two germline ends. The V gene's germline CDR1 is SGHNT and CDR2 YYREEE (reference sequence). The CDR3 runs 14 residues. CDR3 loop: CASSLGGRGDTQYF. DNA for the CDR3: TGTGCCAGCAGCTTGGGGGGCAGGGGAGATACGCAGTATTTT.

The V gene is TRBV7-2, the J gene TRBJ2-2; 8 nucleotides agree with TRBD2. The CDR3 has 17 amino acids. Per germline, CDR1 SGHTA and CDR2 FQGNSA. Unmatched junction bases numbered 10, after V lost 5 bases and J lost 2 bases. In DNA form, the CDR3 reads TGTGCCAGCAGCCTTACAGGGAGCGGGGGTAACACCGGGGAGCTGTTTTTT. Protein product: CASSLTGSGGNTGELFF.

V is TRBV5-1 and J is TRBJ1-1, with a possible D match to TRBD1 (6 bases). This CDR3 spans 16 amino acids. Trimming shortened V by 0 bases and J by 1 base, and 13 bases separated the two germline ends. Germline lookup yields CDR1 SGHRS and CDR2 YFSETQ. CDR3 coding DNA: TGCGCCAGCAGCTTGGGAGGGGGACGGAGGAACACTGAAGCTTTCTTT. As protein: CASSLGGGRRNTEAFF.

This chain connects TRBV6-5 to TRBJ1-5; TRBD1 matches 7 bases. CDR3 size: 13 residues. Germline trimming cut 6 bases from V and 3 bases from J; bases unmatched to any gene: 2. The germline gives CDR1 MNHEY, CDR2 SVGAGI. The CDR3 bases are TGTGCCAGCAGGGGACAGTTCAATCAGCCCCAGCATTTT. This encodes CASRGQFNQPQHF.

The chain uses TRBV6-5 and TRBJ2-1, with 10 nucleotides matching TRBD2. The ends lost 6 bases at V and 8 bases at J; junction bases unmatched: 7. The CDR3 extends over 14 amino acids. Germline V gives CDR1 MNHEY, CDR2 SVGAGI. CDR3 protein: CASRSASGRDEQFF. CDR3 DNA: TGTGCCAGCAGGTCGGCTAGCGGGAGAGATGAGCAGTTCTTC.

The chain is built from TRBV6-4 and TRBJ1-1, with D maybe TRBD1 (6 bases). Trimming left V 5 bases short and J 1 base short, with 8 bases between. This CDR3 region has 13 residues. The V gene's germline CDR1 is MRHNA and CDR2 SNTAGT. CDR3 bases: TGTGCCAGCAGTAACAGGGAGAACACTGAAGCTTTCTTT. Residues: CASSNRENTEAFF.

The chain recombines TRBV4-1 with TRBJ2-2; D remains unclear. The CDR3 is made up of 14 amino acids. Trimming stripped 3 bases from V and 4 bases from J, with 9 bases between. The germline CDR1 and CDR2 sequences are MGHRA and YSYEKL. CDR3 in DNA: TGCGCCAGCAGCCATATACAGAGCACCGGGGAGCTGTTTTTT. Protein: CASSHIQSTGELFF.

The chain links TRBV4-3 to TRBJ2-7; 9 nucleotides agree with TRBD1. This CDR3 contains 15 residues. The germline gives CDR1 LGHNA, CDR2 YSLEER. Trimming removed 1 base from V and 3 bases from J; junction bases left unmatched: 4. CDR3 sequence reads: CASSQAQGAHYEQYF. For the CDR3, the DNA is TGCGCCAGCAGCCAAGCACAGGGGGCTCACTACGAGCAGTACTTC.

The rearrangement links TRBV30 to TRBJ2-7; D possibly corresponds to TRBD1 (6 bases). The length of the CDR3 is 14 residues. The ends were cut back, 0 bases at V and 0 bases at J, with 9 bases in the middle. The germline gives CDR1 GTSNPN, CDR2 SVGIG (reference sequence). Here the CDR3 DNA reads TGTGCCTGGAGTGTTCAGGGGAGCTCCTACGAGCAGTACTTC. It is translated as CAWSVQGSSYEQYF.

This chain links TRBV6-5 with TRBJ1-5, with D hard to call. This CDR3 is 14 amino acids long. The V gene's germline CDR1 is MNHEY and CDR2 SVGAGI. Trimming cost V 6 bases and J 4 bases, with 13 bases left between them. CDR3 DNA sequence: TGTGCCAGCAGGAGACACCGGGGAAATCAGCCCCAGCATTTT. Protein sequence: CASRRHRGNQPQHF.

The chain couples TRBV29-1 to TRBJ1-2; 8 nucleotides match TRBD1. The V and J ends lost 3 bases and 8 bases, in that order; junction bases with no gene match: 14. Per germline, CDR1 SQVTM and CDR2 ANQGSEA. The CDR3 contains 15 residues. The CDR3 DNA is TGCAGCGTTGAGGGGGCAGGGGGCGCCCAAGGGGGCTACACCTTC. Translation: CSVEGAGGAQGGYTF.

The rearrangement links TRBV4-3 to TRBJ1-5; D remains ambiguous. This CDR3 region has 13 residues. Germline CDR1 and CDR2: LGHNA and YSLEER. With 0 bases removed from V and 7 bases from J, the gap between germline ends came to 7 bases. The CDR3 protein is CASSQDLRQPQHF. DNA of the CDR3: TGCGCCAGCAGCCAAGACTTGAGGCAGCCCCAGCATTTT.

Only a few counts were recorded for this clone. The chain uses TRBV21-1 and TRBJ2-3; the table's D call TRBD2 went unverified against the DNA. TRBV21-1 is deemed a pseudogene. This CDR3 region has 11 residues. In nucleotides, the CDR3 is TGTGCCGCTGAGGGCACAGATACGCAGTATTTT. Its translation: CAAEGTDTQYF.

The V call is TRBV6-4, the J call TRBJ2-1; no firm D call. The CDR3 runs to 15 residues. CDR1 is MRHNA and CDR2 is SNTAGT in the germline V gene. V was shortened by 6 bases and J by 0 bases, with 12 bases between the two germline ends. Here the CDR3 reads CASRQQQASYNEQFF. The CDR3 DNA is TGTGCCAGCAGACAACAGCAAGCCTCCTACAATGAGCAGTTCTTC.

This clone was detected once. The chain combines TRBV2 with TRBJ1-2; no firm D call. CDR3 length equals 13 residues. Germline V gives CDR1 SNHLY, CDR2 FYNNEI. Trimming took 5 bases from V and 6 from J, leaving 13 bases between them. The DNA for the CDR3 is TGTGCCAGCAGTACCACAAGATATGATGGCTACACCTTC. Encoded protein: CASSTTRYDGYTF.

The gene calls are TRBV7-9 and TRBJ1-4; D is unresolved. V dropped 5 bases and J dropped 8 bases, with 9 bases sitting between them. Germline CDR1 is SEHNR and CDR2 is FQNEAQ (reference sequence). This CDR3 region has 12 residues. The CDR3 region is CASSLGGEKLFF. In DNA form, the CDR3 reads TGTGCCAGCAGCCTGGGAGGAGAAAAACTGTTTTTT.

Of note for this clone: At one end the junction does not follow the germline gene, possibly because of a read error. At the DNA level, this CDR3 is encoded by other sequences in the same sample as well. V usage is TRBV20-1 and J usage is TRBJ1-4; D is undetermined. Looked up from germline, CDR1 is DFQATT and CDR2 is SNEGSKA (reference sequence). The CDR3 is 11 amino acids. The CDR3 DNA follows: TGCAGTGCTAGAGCGAGGGCAAAACTGTTTTTC. Translation: CSARARAKLFF.

The rearrangement joins TRBV29-1 to TRBJ2-1, with TRBD1 matching 7 bases. The CDR3 length is 15 residues. The V gene end was trimmed by 6 bases and the J gene end by 4 bases; junction bases not matched to a gene: 12. Per germline, CDR1 SQVTM and CDR2 ANQGSEA. The chain's CDR3 is CSVRGQPKKYNEQFF. Here the CDR3 DNA reads TGCAGCGTCCGGGGACAGCCTAAAAAGTACAATGAGCAGTTCTTC.

In DNA, the CDR3 is TGTGCCAGCAGTCCAGGGACAGCTAATCAGCCCCAGCATTTT. It is translated as CASSPGTANQPQHF. This sequence joins TRBV28 and TRBJ1-5; 7 bases match TRBD1. The CDR3 totals 14 residues. V shed 5 bases, J shed 4 bases, and the junction held 5 bases outside the gene matches. CDR1 MDHEN and CDR2 SYDVKM come from the germline V gene.

The gene calls are TRBV18 and TRBJ1-3; 10 nucleotides match TRBD1. V was clipped by 6 bases and J by 0 bases; unmatched bases: 8. This CDR3 comprises 17 residues. Germline V gives CDR1 KGHSH, CDR2 LQKENI. The CDR3 reads CASSVGQGGSSGNTIYF. The CDR3 DNA follows: TGTGCCAGCTCCGTCGGACAGGGGGGATCCTCTGGAAACACCATATATTTT.

The rearrangement links TRBV30 to TRBJ2-1; tentatively, D is TRBD1 (5 bases). This CDR3 is built from 11 residues. Trimming shortened V by 8 bases and J by 8 bases, and 13 bases separated the two germline ends. CDR1 is GTSNPN and CDR2 is SVGIG in the germline V gene (reference sequence). This chain's CDR3 is CARDRGYEQFF. CDR3 coding DNA: TGTGCCAGAGATAGGGGATATGAGCAGTTCTTC.

The chain joins TRBV5-4 to TRBJ2-3, with TRBD1 matching 7 bases. V trimming: 3 bases; J trimming: 2 bases; junction bases outside the gene matches: 12. The CDR3 has 17 residues. Per germline, CDR1 SGHNT and CDR2 YYREEE (reference sequence). The CDR3 DNA follows: TGTGCCAGCAGCTCTCCCGGGACAGCCTTCATCACAGATACGCAGTATTTT. Its translation: CASSSPGTAFITDTQYF. The complete variable domain, with remaining parts taken from reference TRBV5-4 and TRBJ2-3, reads ETGVTQSPTHLIKTRGQQVTLRCSSQSGHNTVSWYQQALGQGPQFIFQYYREEENGRGNFPPRFSGLQFPNYSSELNVNALELDDSALYLCASSSPGTAFITDTQYFGPGTRLTVL.

This chain uses TRBV15 with TRBJ1-1; tentative D call: TRBD1 (5 bases). V dropped 1 base and J dropped 5 bases, with 14 bases sitting between them. Per the germline V gene, CDR1 is LNHNV and CDR2 is YYDKDF (reference sequence). The CDR3 consists of 15 residues. CDR3 loop: CATSRGGPGITEAFF. In nucleotides, the CDR3 is TGTGCCACCAGCAGAGGAGGCCCAGGGATAACTGAAGCTTTCTTT.

The chain carries TRBV4-2 and TRBJ2-6; TRBD1 might be the D (6 bases). V gave up 1 base and J gave up 4 bases, with 20 bases separating them. This CDR3 has 19 residues. The germline V gene encodes CDR1 LGHNA and CDR2 YNFKEQ. The CDR3 DNA is TGTGCCAGCAGCCAAGTCCCGGGACACAGGGTGGAAGGGGCCAACGTCCTGACTTTC. Encoded protein: CASSQVPGHRVEGANVLTF.